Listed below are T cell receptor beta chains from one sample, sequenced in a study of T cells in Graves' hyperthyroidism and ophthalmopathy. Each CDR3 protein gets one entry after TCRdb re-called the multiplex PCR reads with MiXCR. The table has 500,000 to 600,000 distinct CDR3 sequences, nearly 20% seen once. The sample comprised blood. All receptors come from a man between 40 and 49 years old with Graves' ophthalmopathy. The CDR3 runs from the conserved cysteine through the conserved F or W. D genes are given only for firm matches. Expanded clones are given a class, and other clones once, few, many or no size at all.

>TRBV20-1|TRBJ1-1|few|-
CSARVRGARNTEAFF
TGCAGTGCTAGAGTGAGGGGGGCGCGAAACACTGAAGCTTTCTTT
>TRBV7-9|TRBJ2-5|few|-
CASSLVRGRLREETQYF
TGTGCCAGCAGCTTAGTACGGGGGCGTTTACGAGAAGAGACCCAGTACTTC
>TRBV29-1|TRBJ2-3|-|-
CSAGSGPTDTQYF
TGCAGCGCAGGGAGTGGCCCCACAGATACGCAGTATTTT
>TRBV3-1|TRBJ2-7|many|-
CASSPGSTYEQYF
TGTGCCAGCAGCCCGGGGTCAACCTACGAGCAGTACTTC
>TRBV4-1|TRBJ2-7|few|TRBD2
CASSQEGTSTSYEQYF
TGCGCCAGCAGCCAAGAGGGGACTAGCACTTCCTACGAGCAGTACTTC
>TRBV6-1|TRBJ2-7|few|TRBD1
CASSPQTGYEQYF
TGTGCCAGCAGTCCCCAGACAGGGTACGAGCAGTACTTC
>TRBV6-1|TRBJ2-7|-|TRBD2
CASIPDPSGRGEQYF
TGTGCCAGCATTCCAGACCCTAGCGGGAGAGGCGAGCAGTACTTC
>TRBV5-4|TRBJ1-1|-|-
CASSLPGRSGTEAFF
TGTGCCAGCAGCTTGCCAGGGAGGTCGGGCACTGAAGCTTTCTTT
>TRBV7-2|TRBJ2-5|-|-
CASTPSRGKETQYF
TGTGCCAGCACCCCAAGCCGGGGCAAAGAGACCCAGTACTTC
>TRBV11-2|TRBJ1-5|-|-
CASSLVKNANQPQHF
TGTGCCAGCAGCTTAGTAAAAAACGCTAATCAGCCCCAGCATTTT
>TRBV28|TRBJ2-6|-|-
CASSFSGGTVSGANVLTF
TGTGCCAGCAGTTTTTCCGGGGGAACGGTCTCTGGGGCCAACGTCCTGACTTTC
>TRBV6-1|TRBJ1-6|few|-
CASSFRRLTGDQKYNSPLHF
TGTGCCAGCAGTTTTCGACGCCTTACAGGTGACCAAAAGTATAATTCACCCCTCCACTTT
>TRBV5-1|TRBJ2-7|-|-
CASSLGITFYEQYF
TGCGCCAGCAGCTTGGGGATCACCTTCTACGAGCAGTACTTC
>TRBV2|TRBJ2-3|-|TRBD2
CASSPRAGGPSSTDTQYF
TGTGCCAGCAGTCCCCGAGCGGGGGGGCCTTCTAGCACAGATACGCAGTATTTT
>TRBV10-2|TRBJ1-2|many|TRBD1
CASSEGTGGYGYTF
TGCGCCAGCAGTGAAGGGACAGGGGGATATGGCTACACCTTC
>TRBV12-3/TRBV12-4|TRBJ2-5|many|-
CASSEERETQYF
TGTGCCAGCAGTGAGGAGAGAGAGACCCAGTACTTC
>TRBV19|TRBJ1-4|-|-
CASSPGGGISEKLFF
TGTGCCAGTAGTCCCGGCGGGGGGATAAGTGAAAAACTGTTTTTT
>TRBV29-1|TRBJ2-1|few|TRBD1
CSVEDLGRGSTHEQFF
TGCAGCGTTGAAGATCTAGGCAGGGGGTCGACCCATGAGCAGTTCTTC
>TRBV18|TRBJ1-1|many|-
CASSPNRDANTEAFF
TGTGCCAGCTCACCAAACAGGGACGCGAACACTGAAGCTTTCTTT
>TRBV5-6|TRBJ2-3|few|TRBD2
CASSLYTSGVAQYF
TGTGCCAGCAGCTTGTACACTAGCGGGGTGGCGCAGTATTTT
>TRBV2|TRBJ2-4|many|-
CASSEIRSLAKNIQYF
TGTGCCAGCAGTGAAATAAGGTCGCTAGCCAAAAACATTCAGTACTTC
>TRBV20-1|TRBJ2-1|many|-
CSARDLRDSYNEQFF
TGCAGTGCTAGAGATTTACGGGACTCGTACAATGAGCAGTTCTTC
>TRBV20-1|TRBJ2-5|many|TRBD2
CSAGPLPTGRGDQETQYF
TGCAGTGCCGGCCCACTCCCTACGGGGCGGGGGGACCAAGAGACCCAGTACTTC